The rows below give T cell receptor beta chains drawn from one sample of a study of beta chain features in type 1 diabetes. TCRdb's copy holds only in-frame clones and misses some; the assay was immunoSEQ multiplex PCR. The data show 250,000 to 350,000 clones, 9.5% to 12% seen once. Source material: naive CD4+ T cells from blood. These TCRs come from a woman aged 25 to 39 in good health. Both conserved end residues are trimmed from each CDR3. The D gene is left open where the match is weak.

TRBV28,TRBD1,ASSSDRVGEPQH
TRBV27,TRBD1,ASSLRGRTSGANVLT
TRBV6-5,TRBD2,ASRLGGATYNEQF
TRBV29-1,NA,SVFRRDTQY
TRBV6-5,TRBD1,ASSSGQGFSYEQY
TRBV7-2,TRBD1,ASSLRTGSWDTQY
TRBV4-3,TRBD2,ASSLTSGSIYEQF
TRBV7-9,TRBD1,ASSPITGGDDYGYT
TRBV7-2,NA,ASSTQKDQPQH
TRBV19,NA,ASSPHDSSGANVLT
TRBV30,TRBD1,AWSRGTGFSYEQY
TRBV7-3,TRBD2,ASSVSVREVDEQY
TRBV6-1,NA,ASSVIQGGNQPQH
TRBV14,NA,ASSRRSGGTGFRTDTQY
TRBV11-2,NA,ASSSERGTDTQY
TRBV15,TRBD1,ATSKDLMGQGWETQY
TRBV5-1,TRBD1,ASSPDRGRVNIQY
TRBV30,TRBD2,AWMSREGPEQY
TRBV5-1,TRBD1,ASGKGGGFGGYT
TRBV9,TRBD2,ASSFPCGREQETQY
TRBV4-3,NA,ASSQDQGTETRPQH
TRBV28,TRBD1,ASSIPTGGDNQPQH
TRBV27,NA,ASSFDFSS
TRBV30,NA,ACDRSSSYEQY
TRBV30,TRBD1,AWSRGQGGAF
TRBV19,NA,ASSRQTPNSYEQY
TRBV7-7,TRBD2,ASSPGLAVYNEQF
TRBV6-4,TRBD1,ASSPDRGSYNEQF
TRBV7-2,TRBD2,ASSPGLAGGETQY
TRBV30,TRBD1,AWSVGTGRQETQY
TRBV5-1,TRBD2,ASSLKRGEQY
TRBV29-1,NA,SVGGLSNQPQH
TRBV9,TRBD2,ASSVGTSGGQGTQY
TRBV9,NA,ASSANGLADTQY
TRBV6-1,TRBD2,ASSEWLAGLQETQY
TRBV7-2,TRBD2,ASSLDRLAGVTDTQY
TRBV6-5,NA,ASSINNEQF
TRBV6-5,TRBD2,ATQRDRGTDTQY
TRBV15,NA,ATRATNTGELF
TRBV30,NA,AWSGALARDKGQPQH
TRBV30,NA,AWSGQANYGYT
TRBV5-6,NA,ASSRSLRGLTYEQY
TRBV10-3,NA,AISESGGNQPQH
TRBV11-2,TRBD2,ASSLDPGLAGGEQY
TRBV27,NA,ASSSVTNTEAF
TRBV29-1,TRBD1,SVGTGASTDTQY
TRBV9,NA,ASSVATRDNEQF
TRBV29-1,TRBD2,SVVIFLAGVQEADTQY
TRBV30,NA,AWSGLGEEGQPQH
TRBV7-9,TRBD1,ASSLQGLQETQY
TRBV7-3,TRBD1,AGRRTGSDYETQY